This TCR beta chain was found in a study of blood T cell repertoires in COVID-19. Looking at the study overall: Samples of COVID-19 (acute and convalescent) were obtained from the United States, Italy and Spain.

Per the authors' pipeline: Estimates of nucleated cell counts were drawn from the amplification of reference gene primers. Assay used: immunoSEQ multiplex PCR; TCRdb lists only in-frame clones, some missing. V and J calls and clone size are copied from that table; D and trimming were computed from the DNA. The repertoire includes some 250,000 clones, around 79% of them detected once, and about 3.1% sits in the top ten. The sample was peripheral blood. This TCR was sampled from a woman of 80 years or more with acute or convalescent COVID-19.

The CDR3 loop is CASSYDRVGDTQYF. DNA for the CDR3: TGTGCCAGCAGTTACGACAGGGTGGGAGATACGCAGTATTTT. The V and J genes are TRBV27 and TRBJ2-3; 7 bases agree with TRBD1. Per the germline V gene, CDR1 is MNHEY and CDR2 is SMNVEV (reference sequence). Germline trimming cut 4 bases from V and 5 bases from J; bases unmatched to any gene: 6. The CDR3 runs 14 residues.